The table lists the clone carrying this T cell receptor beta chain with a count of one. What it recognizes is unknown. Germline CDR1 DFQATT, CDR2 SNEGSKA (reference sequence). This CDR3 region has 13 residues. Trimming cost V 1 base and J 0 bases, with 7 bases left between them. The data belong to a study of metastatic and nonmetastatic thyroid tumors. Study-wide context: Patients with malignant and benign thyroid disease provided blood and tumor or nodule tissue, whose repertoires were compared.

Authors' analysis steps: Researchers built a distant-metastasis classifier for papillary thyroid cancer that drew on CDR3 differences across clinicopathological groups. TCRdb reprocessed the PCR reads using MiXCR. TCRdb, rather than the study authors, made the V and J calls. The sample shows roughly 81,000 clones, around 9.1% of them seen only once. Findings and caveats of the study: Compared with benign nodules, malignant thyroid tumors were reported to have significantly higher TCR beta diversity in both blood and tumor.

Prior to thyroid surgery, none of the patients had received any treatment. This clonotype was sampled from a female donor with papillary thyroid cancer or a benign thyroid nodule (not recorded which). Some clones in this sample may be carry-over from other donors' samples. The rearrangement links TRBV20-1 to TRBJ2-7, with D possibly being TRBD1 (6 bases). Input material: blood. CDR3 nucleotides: TGCAGTGCTAGAGCGGGACACTCCTACGAGCAGTACTTC. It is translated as CSARAGHSYEQYF.